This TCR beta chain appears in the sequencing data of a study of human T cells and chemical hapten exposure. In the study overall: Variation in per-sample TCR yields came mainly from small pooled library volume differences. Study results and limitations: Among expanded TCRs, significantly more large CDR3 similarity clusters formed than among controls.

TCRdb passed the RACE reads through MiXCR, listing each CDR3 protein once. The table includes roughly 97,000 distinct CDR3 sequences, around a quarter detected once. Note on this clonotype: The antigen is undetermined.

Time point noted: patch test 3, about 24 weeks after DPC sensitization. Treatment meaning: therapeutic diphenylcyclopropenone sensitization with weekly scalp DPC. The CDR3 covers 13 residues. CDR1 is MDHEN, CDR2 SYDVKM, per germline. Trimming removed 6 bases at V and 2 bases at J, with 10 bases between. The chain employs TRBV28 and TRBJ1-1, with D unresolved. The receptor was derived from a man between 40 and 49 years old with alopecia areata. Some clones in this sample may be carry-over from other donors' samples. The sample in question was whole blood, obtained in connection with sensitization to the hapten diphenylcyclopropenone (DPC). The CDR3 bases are TGTGCCAGCAGGGGGTCCCTTAACACTGAAGCTTTCTTT. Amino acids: CASRGSLNTEAFF.